The next 16 T cell receptor beta chains were all read from a single sample in a study of CD8 T cells in ankylosing spondylitis. The study, taken as a whole, reports: In ankylosing spondylitis blood, a motif of eight highly homologous TCR beta variants appeared characteristic.

Which antigens these TCRs recognize remains unknown. TCRdb fed the 5' RACE reads into MiXCR, producing one record per CDR3 protein. Of about 800,000 distinct CDR3 sequences listed, about 11% are singletons. Sequencing was done on a sample of blood, either unsorted or a sorted T cell fraction (not recorded which). All receptors derive from a male donor with ankylosing spondylitis.

V gene TRBV20-1 combines with J gene TRBJ2-7; the D gene is possibly TRBD2 (5 bases). With 6 bases removed from V and 7 bases from J, the gap between germline ends came to 19 bases. The germline gives CDR1 DFQATT, CDR2 SNEGSKA (reference sequence). The CDR3 length is 13 residues. In DNA form, the CDR3 reads TGCAGTGCCCGGACTGGAGCAGGACGGGAGCAGTACTTC. Translated, it gives CSARTGAGREQYF.

The V gene is TRBV7-2, the J gene TRBJ2-7; 7 bases map to TRBD2. V shed 0 bases and J 3 bases; nucleotides not matched to a gene: 5. The CDR3 spans 15 residues. The germline gives CDR1 SGHTA, CDR2 FQGNSA. The CDR3 nucleotides read TGTGCCAGCAGCTTAGCGGGGAGGGGAGTCTACGAGCAGTACTTC. Amino acid sequence: CASSLAGRGVYEQYF. Drawing the rest from reference TRBV7-2 and TRBJ2-7, the complete variable domain is GAGVSQSPSNKVTEKGKDVELRCDPISGHTALYWYRQSLGQGLEFLIYFQGNSAPDKSGLPSDRFSAERTGGSVSTLTIQRTQQEDSAVYLCASSLAGRGVYEQYFGPGTRLTVT.

This chain joins TRBV7-2 and TRBJ1-5; D gene ambiguous. In germline, CDR1 is SGHTA, CDR2 FQGNSA. V lost 0 bases, J lost 0 bases, and 12 bases lay in between. CDR3 size: 17 residues. The CDR3: CASSLALTFYSNQPQHF. The CDR3 region has the DNA TGTGCCAGCAGCTTAGCGCTTACATTTTATAGCAATCAGCCCCAGCATTTT. Full variable domain (outside the CDR3, taken from reference TRBV7-2 and TRBJ1-5): GAGVSQSPSNKVTEKGKDVELRCDPISGHTALYWYRQSLGQGLEFLIYFQGNSAPDKSGLPSDRFSAERTGGSVSTLTIQRTQQEDSAVYLCASSLALTFYSNQPQHFGDGTRLSIL.

This clonotype was counted a few times. The V and J genes are TRBV7-9 and TRBJ1-4; 8 bases map to TRBD1. Germline CDR1 and CDR2: SEHNR and FQNEAQ (reference sequence). The V and J ends lost 4 bases and 8 bases, in that order; junction bases with no gene match: 6. The CDR3 totals 14 residues. For the CDR3, the DNA is TGTGCCAGCAGCTCCAGGGGGCAGGGCGAAAAACTGTTTTTT. Translating gives CASSSRGQGEKLFF. Supplemented by reference TRBV7-9 and TRBJ1-4, the full variable domain reads DTGVSQNPRHKITKRGQNVTFRCDPISEHNRLYWYRQTLGQGPEFLTYFQNEAQLEKSRLLSDRFSAERPKGSFSTLEIQRTEQGDSAMYLCASSSRGQGEKLFFGSGTQLSVL.

The chain employs TRBV24-1 and TRBJ2-7; the D is unclear. Germline V gene sequence: CDR1 KGHDR, CDR2 SFDVKD. Trimming cost V 7 bases and J 2 bases, with 11 bases left between them. This CDR3 spans 13 amino acids. The chain's CDR3 is CATSDARTYEQYF. CDR3 DNA: TGTGCCACCAGCGACGCCAGAACCTACGAGCAGTACTTC.

A few counts support this clonotype. The CDR3 sequence: CSADPGQGRYGYTF. CDR3 coding DNA: TGCAGTGCCGATCCGGGACAGGGTCGGTATGGCTACACCTTC. J is TRBJ1-2 and V is TRBV20-1; 9 bases agree with TRBD1. CDR1 is DFQATT, CDR2 SNEGSKA, per germline (reference sequence). Trimming at V came to 6 bases and at J to 5 bases, leaving 10 bases not matched to a gene. The CDR3 is 14 residues long.

The chain couples TRBV20-1 to TRBJ1-2; a weak D match, TRBD1 (6 bases). The CDR3 runs 12 residues. The V end was cut by 5 bases, the J end by 7 bases, with 14 bases between. Germline loops: CDR1 DFQATT, CDR2 SNEGSKA (reference sequence). The CDR3 region is CSAYRVLGGYTF. The DNA of the CDR3 is TGCAGTGCTTACAGGGTTCTTGGTGGCTACACCTTC.

The rearrangement links TRBV20-1 to TRBJ2-5; D not resolved. This CDR3 has 10 residues. The V end lost 3 bases, the J end lost 4 bases, and 3 bases lay between the germline ends. The V gene's germline CDR1 is DFQATT and CDR2 SNEGSKA (reference sequence). Here the CDR3 DNA reads TGCAGTGCTAGTGCAGAGACCCAGTACTTC. Translating it yields CSASAETQYF.

The chain joins TRBV6-1 to TRBJ1-2, with 7 bases aligning to TRBD1. CDR3 size: 11 residues. Germline V gives CDR1 MNHNS, CDR2 SASEGT. V gave up 4 bases and J gave up 10 bases; unmatched junction bases: 3. Written as DNA, the CDR3 is TGTGCCAGCAGTGGCGGGACAGACTACACCTTC. It yields the protein CASSGGTDYTF.

This clonotype was detected a few times. The rearrangement joins TRBV20-1 to TRBJ1-1; tentatively, D is TRBD1 (5 bases). This CDR3 spans 13 amino acids. Germline V gives CDR1 DFQATT, CDR2 SNEGSKA (reference sequence). Trimming cost V 4 bases and J 1 base, with 10 bases left between them. CDR3 in DNA: TGCAGTGCTACGACAGCTGCGAACACTGAAGCTTTCTTT. The encoded protein is CSATTAANTEAFF.

The rearrangement joins TRBV6-1 to TRBJ2-7; D gene uncertain. This CDR3 is 13 amino acids long. V lost 2 bases, J lost 4 bases, and 9 bases lay in between. CDR1 and CDR2 (germline): MNHNS, SASEGT. The CDR3 here is CASSENFLYEQYF. CDR3 coding DNA: TGTGCCAGCAGTGAAAACTTTTTATACGAGCAGTACTTC.

There are a few counts of this clonotype. This chain uses TRBV9 with TRBJ1-1; D gene uncertain. Germline V gene sequence: CDR1 SGDLS, CDR2 YYNGEE. This CDR3 is built from 15 residues. With 0 bases removed from V and 1 base from J, the gap between germline ends came to 10 bases. DNA for the CDR3: TGTGCCAGCAGCGTAGGGACGATTCAGAACACTGAAGCTTTCTTT. It encodes CASSVGTIQNTEAFF.

Here the CDR3 DNA reads TGTGCCAGCAGCCTGGGCAACCTAGGGGGGAGGAATCAGCCCCAGCATTTT. Protein product: CASSLGNLGGRNQPQHF. J is TRBJ1-5 and V is TRBV7-2; maybe TRBD1 (6 bases). Trimming removed 5 bases from V and 4 bases from J, with 21 bases in between. CDR1 is SGHTA and CDR2 is FQGNSA in the germline V gene. CDR3 length: 17 amino acids.

This clonotype was counted at least ten times. V and J are TRBV20-1 and TRBJ2-1; no clear D. Germline assignment: CDR1 DFQATT and CDR2 SNEGSKA (reference sequence). There are 13 residues in the CDR3. With 5 bases removed from V and 8 bases from J, the gap between germline ends came to 16 bases. CDR3 in DNA: TGCAGTGCTGCCCGCTTAGTCCTGGATGAGCAGTTCTTC. It specifies CSAARLVLDEQFF.

This clonotype was detected many times. V usage is TRBV5-1 and J usage is TRBJ2-7, with D perhaps matching TRBD2 (6 bases). The ends were cut back, 4 bases at V and 0 bases at J, with 8 bases in the middle. CDR3 length equals 13 residues. Germline loops: CDR1 SGHRS, CDR2 YFSETQ. The CDR3 DNA sequence: TGCGCCAGCAGCCGCGGGGCCTCCTACGAGCAGTACTTC. This gives the protein CASSRGASYEQYF.

The chain carries TRBV5-1 and TRBJ2-2, with D perhaps matching TRBD1 (5 bases). The ends were cut back, 5 bases at V and 6 bases at J, with 11 bases in the middle. This CDR3 spans 13 amino acids. CDR1 is SGHRS, CDR2 YFSETQ, per germline. The CDR3 DNA reads TGCGCCAGCAGTGAGACAGTCCCCGGGGAGCTGTTTTTT. Translated, it gives CASSETVPGELFF.